Given below is one T cell receptor beta chain in context. The data were taken from a study of CD8+ T cells in alopecia areata. Described treatment: oral pan-JAK inhibitor, 5-10 mg twice daily. Lesional scalp punch biopsies and peripheral blood were collected from alopecia areata patients. Sequencing templates came from extracted RNA that was reverse transcribed into cDNA. Profiling relied on immunoSEQ multiplex PCR, and the TCRdb table lists in-frame clones only, not all of them. Of over 95,000 clones detected, approximately 51% appear once; the ten largest clones hold 3% to 4%. Germline V gives CDR1 SGHKS, CDR2 YYEKEE (reference sequence). This CDR3 region has 14 residues. The junction had 6 bases not matched to a gene; V was cut back by 4 bases and J by 4 bases.

The sample was CD4+ T cells sorted from blood, taken at week 24, from a patient treated with tofacitinib. V gene TRBV5-5 combines with J gene TRBJ1-1; 8 bases agree with TRBD1. This sequence originates from a human donor with alopecia areata. The CDR3 protein is CASSPGQAGTEAFF. The DNA of the CDR3 is TGTGCCAGCAGCCCGGGACAGGCGGGCACTGAAGCTTTCTTT.